Listed below are T cell receptor beta chains from one sample, sequenced in a study of T-cell reconstitution after alpha-beta-depleted transplantation in children. TCRdb ran MiXCR on the PCR reads and lists one entry per CDR3 protein. There are 100,000 or so distinct CDR3 sequences in the sample; 20% to 30% occur only once, and 20% to 25% lies in the top ten. This specimen was PBMCs, taken before TCRalphabeta/CD19-depleted stem cell transplant. The source is a boy aged 2 to 9 with acute lymphoblastic leukemia, due to receive a stem cell transplant. The CDR3 runs from the conserved cysteine through the conserved F or W. D genes are given only for firm matches. Size is omitted from some rows. Given values are once, few, many or a class for expanded clones.

clone_size: -; d_call: -; cdr3_length: 12; v_call: TRBV5-1; j_call: TRBJ2-2; cdr3_nt: TGCGCCAGCAGCTTGGAGCACGGGGAGCTGTTTTTT; cdr3_aa: CASSLEHGELFF
clone_size: -; d_call: -; cdr3_length: 16; v_call: TRBV9; j_call: TRBJ2-3; cdr3_nt: TGTGCCAGCAGCGTAGCTTCCGGAGGGAGCACAGATACGCAGTATTTT; cdr3_aa: CASSVASGGSTDTQYF
clone_size: many; d_call: TRBD1; cdr3_length: 14; v_call: TRBV28; j_call: TRBJ1-1; cdr3_nt: TGTGCCAGCAGTGCAACAGGGGTAGGCACTGAAGCTTTCTTT; cdr3_aa: CASSATGVGTEAFF
clone_size: few; d_call: -; cdr3_length: 15; v_call: TRBV3-1; j_call: TRBJ2-7; cdr3_nt: TGTGCCAGCAGCCAAGAATCGGGACAATTCTACGAGCAGTACTTC; cdr3_aa: CASSQESGQFYEQYF
clone_size: -; d_call: -; cdr3_length: 12; v_call: TRBV12-3/TRBV12-4; j_call: TRBJ2-5; cdr3_nt: TGTGCCAGCAGTTCCTCGCGGACGGAGCAGTACTTC; cdr3_aa: CASSSSRTEQYF
clone_size: many; d_call: -; cdr3_length: 16; v_call: TRBV5-4; j_call: TRBJ2-1; cdr3_nt: TGTGCCAGCAGCTCGATCGGACAATCAATTTACAATGAGCAGTTCTTC; cdr3_aa: CASSSIGQSIYNEQFF
clone_size: once; d_call: -; cdr3_length: 11; v_call: TRBV18; j_call: TRBJ2-7; cdr3_nt: TGTGCCAGCTCACAATTGGGGGAGCAGTACTTC; cdr3_aa: CASSQLGEQYF
clone_size: -; d_call: -; cdr3_length: 14; v_call: TRBV20-1; j_call: TRBJ1-4; cdr3_nt: TGCAGTGCTAGAGATCCGGGGGGTGGAGAAAAACTGTTTTTT; cdr3_aa: CSARDPGGGEKLFF
clone_size: few; d_call: TRBD1; cdr3_length: 16; v_call: TRBV6-2/TRBV6-3; j_call: TRBJ2-7; cdr3_nt: TGTGCCAGCAGTTACTCCAGGACAGGGGTCTCCTACGAGCAGTACTTC; cdr3_aa: CASSYSRTGVSYEQYF
clone_size: -; d_call: -; cdr3_length: 15; v_call: TRBV12-3/TRBV12-4; j_call: TRBJ1-1; cdr3_nt: TGTGCCAGCAGTTTCAGGGAGGACCCCGTCACTGAAGCTTTCTTT; cdr3_aa: CASSFREDPVTEAFF
clone_size: -; d_call: TRBD2; cdr3_length: 15; v_call: TRBV4-3; j_call: TRBJ2-1; cdr3_nt: TGCGCCAGCAGCCAAGGACTAGCGGGCTACAATGAGCAGTTCTTC; cdr3_aa: CASSQGLAGYNEQFF
clone_size: -; d_call: -; cdr3_length: 14; v_call: TRBV7-2; j_call: TRBJ1-2; cdr3_nt: TGTGCCAGCAGCTTCTCTAGGGCTAACTATGGCTACACCTTC; cdr3_aa: CASSFSRANYGYTF
clone_size: -; d_call: TRBD2; cdr3_length: 15; v_call: TRBV20-1; j_call: TRBJ2-1; cdr3_nt: TGCAGTGCTCAACCTCTAGCGGAGGTTGACAATGAGCAGTTCTTC; cdr3_aa: CSAQPLAEVDNEQFF
clone_size: -; d_call: -; cdr3_length: 13; v_call: TRBV7-9; j_call: TRBJ2-7; cdr3_nt: TGTGCCAGCAGCCAACTCGACACCCTGCCTCCGTACTTC; cdr3_aa: CASSQLDTLPPYF
clone_size: few; d_call: -; cdr3_length: 13; v_call: TRBV5-1; j_call: TRBJ1-1; cdr3_nt: TGCGCCAGCAGCATCACAAGTTCCGCTGAAGCTTTCTTT; cdr3_aa: CASSITSSAEAFF
clone_size: many; d_call: TRBD1; cdr3_length: 14; v_call: TRBV5-1; j_call: TRBJ1-6; cdr3_nt: TGCGCCAGCAGGAGGGACAGGGGGCAGTCACCCCTCCACTTT; cdr3_aa: CASRRDRGQSPLHF
clone_size: few; d_call: -; cdr3_length: 16; v_call: TRBV28; j_call: TRBJ2-6; cdr3_nt: TGTGCCAGCAGCCCAGGGCGCGGGACCGGGGCCAACGTCCTGACTTTC; cdr3_aa: CASSPGRGTGANVLTF
clone_size: many; d_call: TRBD1; cdr3_length: 14; v_call: TRBV5-1; j_call: TRBJ2-7; cdr3_nt: TGCGCCAGCAGCTACCGACAGGGGACCTACGAGCAGTACTTC; cdr3_aa: CASSYRQGTYEQYF
clone_size: -; d_call: -; cdr3_length: 13; v_call: TRBV3-1; j_call: TRBJ1-1; cdr3_nt: TGTGCCAGCAGCCAGAGGGGGGCCTGGGAGGCTTTCTTT; cdr3_aa: CASSQRGAWEAFF
clone_size: few; d_call: TRBD2; cdr3_length: 15; v_call: TRBV7-2; j_call: TRBJ2-7; cdr3_nt: TGTGCCAGCAGCTTATTTTCGGCGGGAGTATATGAGCAGTACTTC; cdr3_aa: CASSLFSAGVYEQYF
clone_size: -; d_call: TRBD1; cdr3_length: 13; v_call: TRBV28; j_call: TRBJ1-2; cdr3_nt: TGTGCCAGCAGCGTTGGGACAGAGTATGGCTACACCTTC; cdr3_aa: CASSVGTEYGYTF
clone_size: -; d_call: TRBD2; cdr3_length: 15; v_call: TRBV29-1; j_call: TRBJ2-1; cdr3_nt: TGCAGCGTGAAAATCGGGACTAGCGGGATGAATGAGCAGTTCTTC; cdr3_aa: CSVKIGTSGMNEQFF
clone_size: many; d_call: TRBD1; cdr3_length: 15; v_call: TRBV6-4; j_call: TRBJ2-1; cdr3_nt: TGTGCCAGCAGTGACTCGGGACAGCCCTACAATGAGCAGTTCTTC; cdr3_aa: CASSDSGQPYNEQFF